The rows below give T cell receptor beta chains drawn from one sample of a study of cytomegalovirus exposure and HLA in healthy donors. Measured with immunoSEQ multiplex PCR; TCRdb has only the in-frame clones, and not every one. Among some 230,000 clones listed, approximately 90% were seen once. Sequenced input: PBMCs. The receptors were sampled from a young woman in good health and CMV-seronegative. CDR3s include the opening cysteine and the closing phenylalanine or tryptophan. The D gene is left open where the match is weak. Size is stated for part of the rows, as once, few or many counts, or as a class when the clone is expanded.

TRBV4-1	TRBJ1-1	once	-	CASSPVLTPFPEAFF	TGCGCCAGCAGCCCCGTTCTGACACCCTTCCCTGAAGCTTTCTTT
TRBV7-2	TRBJ2-1	-	TRBD1	CASSLEDLPDRVFGNEQFF	TGTGCCAGCAGCTTAGAGGATCTGCCGGACAGGGTATTTGGCAATGAGCAGTTCTTC
TRBV27	TRBJ1-6	-	TRBD1	CASSSWDSNSPLHF	TGTGCCAGCAGCTCTTGGGACAGCAATTCACCCCTCCACTTT
TRBV5-1	TRBJ1-1	-	-	CASSFKGGGDTEAFF	TGCGCCAGCAGCTTTAAGGGAGGAGGGGACACTGAAGCTTTCTTT
TRBV9	TRBJ1-2	-	-	CASSEGQLKGYGYTF	TGTGCCAGCAGCGAAGGACAGTTAAAGGGCTATGGCTACACCTTC
TRBV11-2	TRBJ1-4	-	TRBD1	CASSPRTGGRSNEKLFF	TGTGCCAGCAGCCCACGGACAGGGGGCCGCTCCAATGAAAAACTGTTTTTT
TRBV15	TRBJ2-2	-	TRBD2	CATSRDLAGAGGELFF	TGTGCCACCAGCAGAGATCTAGCGGGAGCGGGGGGGGAGCTGTTTTTT
TRBV5-5	TRBJ2-2	-	TRBD2	CASSLPPSGGPAGELFF	TGTGCCAGCAGCCTCCCCCCCTCGGGAGGGCCCGCCGGGGAGCTGTTTTTT
TRBV27	TRBJ2-1	-	-	CASSLSNPDRLDNEQFF	TGTGCCAGCAGTTTATCGAATCCAGACCGGCTAGACAATGAGCAGTTCTTC
TRBV6-5	TRBJ2-7	once	TRBD1	CASSSTGGVYEQYF	TGTGCCAGCAGTTCTACAGGGGGAGTCTACGAGCAGTACTTC
TRBV28	TRBJ2-1	-	-	CASSPLEDEQFF	TGTGCCAGCAGTCCCTTGGAGGATGAGCAGTTCTTC
TRBV4-1	TRBJ2-1	-	-	CASSQDPLPYNEQFF	TGCGCCAGCAGCCAAGATCCCCTACCCTACAATGAGCAGTTCTTC
TRBV19	TRBJ1-4	-	-	CATSAGANEKLFF	TGTGCCACCTCCGCGGGGGCTAATGAAAAACTGTTTTTT
TRBV27	TRBJ2-2	few	TRBD1	CASSLSGTGHTGELFF	TGTGCCAGCAGTTTATCTGGGACAGGTCACACCGGGGAGCTGTTTTTT
TRBV19	TRBJ1-2	-	-	CASSMYRAHYGYTF	TGTGCCAGTAGTATGTACAGGGCCCACTATGGCTACACCTTC
TRBV5-4	TRBJ2-1	-	TRBD2	CASSPGLAGSSYNEQFF	TGTGCCAGCAGCCCGGGACTAGCGGGGAGCTCCTACAATGAGCAGTTCTTC
TRBV5-1	TRBJ2-3	-	-	CASSPTRDTQYF	TGCGCCAGCAGCCCAACGAGAGATACGCAGTATTTT
TRBV6-5	TRBJ1-1	-	-	CASLTRGEAFF	TGTGCCAGCCTAACTAGAGGTGAAGCTTTCTTT